These 16 T cell receptor beta chains were sequenced from one sample in a study of long-term antiretroviral therapy in people with HIV. The run of the v3.0 immunoSEQ assay was at survey level. TCRdb keeps only in-frame clones here, not all; method: immunoSEQ multiplex PCR. The table includes tens of thousands of clones, about nine tenths detected once. The material sequenced was unsorted PBMCs, taken about 5 years before starting antiretroviral therapy. The receptors stem from a man aged 45-65 years with HIV.

In its sample, this clone is large. This chain links TRBV9 with TRBJ2-6, with a weak D call TRBD1 (6 bases). This CDR3 region has 17 residues. Trimming took off 2 bases at V and 0 bases at J, with 12 bases between the two ends. From germline, CDR1 is SGDLS and CDR2 YYNGEE. The CDR3: CASSVDFRGSGANVLTF. The CDR3 coding sequence is TGTGCCAGCAGCGTCGACTTCAGGGGCTCTGGGGCCAACGTCCTGACTTTC. The full variable domain, completed using reference TRBV9 and TRBJ2-6, is DSGVTQTPKHLITATGQRVTLRCSPRSGDLSVYWYQQSLDQGLQFLIQYYNGEERAKGNILERFSAQQFPDLHSELNLSSLELGDSALYFCASSVDFRGSGANVLTFGAGSRLTVL.

This clone was observed a handful of times. In nucleotides, the CDR3 is TGCGCCAGCAGCTCGGTGGGGAGTGTAGAGACCCAGTACTTC. Its translation is CASSSVGSVETQYF. This chain uses TRBV5-1 with TRBJ2-5, with D perhaps matching TRBD2 (5 bases). Germline assignment: CDR1 SGHRS and CDR2 YFSETQ. Trimming cost V 3 bases and J 4 bases, with 13 bases left between them. The CDR3 consists of 14 residues. The variable domain in full, with the rest retrieved from reference TRBV5-1 and TRBJ2-5, is KAGVTQTPRYLIKTRGQQVTLSCSPISGHRSVSWYQQTPGQGLQFLFEYFSETQRNKGNFPGRFSGRQFSNSRSEMNVSTLELGDSALYLCASSSVGSVETQYFGPGTRLLVL.

This chain connects TRBV7-9 to TRBJ1-1; TRBD1 agrees at 8 bases. Per the germline V gene, CDR1 is SEHNR and CDR2 is FQNEAQ (reference sequence). This CDR3 region has 15 residues. V trimming: 5 bases; J trimming: 4 bases; junction bases outside the gene matches: 9. The CDR3 sequence: CASSPSQGEATEAFF. In DNA, the CDR3 is TGTGCCAGCAGCCCATCACAGGGGGAGGCCACTGAAGCTTTCTTT.

This chain links TRBV7-2 with TRBJ1-2; D unclear. CDR3 size: 15 residues. V lost 5 bases, J lost 8 bases, and 21 bases lay in between. The germline V gene encodes CDR1 SGHTA and CDR2 FQGNSA. The CDR3 is CASSLGFGSATGYTF. The DNA for the CDR3 is TGTGCCAGCAGCCTGGGATTCGGGTCCGCGACCGGCTACACCTTC.

This clone was recorded once. CDR3 loop: CASGQGAAGNTIYF. The CDR3 coding sequence is TGTGCAAGTGGACAGGGGGCCGCTGGAAACACCATATATTTT. The chain has TRBV12-2 and TRBJ1-3; whether TRBD1, the table's D call, matches the DNA was not checked. TRBV12-2 is recorded as a pseudogene. The CDR3 loop spans 14 amino acids.

The CDR3 coding sequence is TGTGCCAGCTCACTACAGAGGGCTGAAGCTTTCTTT. It is translated as CASSLQRAEAFF. V and J are TRBV18 and TRBJ1-1; D remains ambiguous. Germline V lookup: CDR1 KGHSH, CDR2 LQKENI. V gave up 4 bases and J gave up 6 bases, with 9 bases separating them. This CDR3 is built from 12 residues.

This rearrangement joins TRBV6-5 to TRBJ1-2; D remains unclear. The ends were cut back, 4 bases at V and 0 bases at J, with 12 bases in the middle. The CDR3 runs 15 residues. Germline V gene sequence: CDR1 MNHEY, CDR2 SVGAGI. The CDR3 here is CASSLGYRANYGYTF. CDR3 bases: TGTGCCAGCAGTTTGGGATACAGAGCTAACTATGGCTACACCTTC.

This clone appeared a single time. This chain links TRBV7-9 with TRBJ2-2; 9 bases align to TRBD1. Germline assignment: CDR1 SEHNR and CDR2 FQNEAQ (reference sequence). The CDR3 length is 14 residues. V dropped 5 bases and J dropped 5; count of bases not matched to a gene: 3. CDR3 region: CASSRDRVTGELFF. The CDR3 DNA sequence: TGTGCCAGCAGCCGGGACAGGGTGACCGGGGAGCTGTTTTTT.

The V gene is TRBV11-2, the J gene TRBJ1-4; perhaps TRBD1 as D (5 bases). V was clipped by 4 bases and J by 8 bases, with 17 bases between them. This CDR3 contains 15 residues. Germline values: CDR1 SGHAT, CDR2 FQNNGV. The CDR3: CASSSVRGGAEKLFF. CDR3 nucleotides: TGTGCCAGCAGCTCAGTCCGGGGGGGAGCGGAAAAACTGTTTTTT.

The chain is built from TRBV10-1 and TRBJ2-2, with D tentatively TRBD1 or TRBD2 (5 bases each). The V and J ends lost 6 bases and 3 bases respectively, with 11 bases between them. The CDR3 runs to 14 residues. Germline V gene sequence: CDR1 WNHNN, CDR2 SYGVQD (reference sequence). The CDR3 spells CASRPGPHTGELFF. CDR3 coding DNA: TGCGCCAGCAGACCGGGACCCCACACCGGGGAGCTGTTTTTT.

The CDR3 loop is CSVHGPNEKLFF. In nucleotides, the CDR3 is TGCAGCGTTCACGGTCCAAATGAAAAACTGTTTTTT. This chain connects TRBV29-1 to TRBJ1-4; D uncertain. V gave up 5 bases and J gave up 5 bases, with 9 bases separating them. This CDR3 region has 12 residues. Looked up from germline, CDR1 is SQVTM and CDR2 is ANQGSEA.

In its sample, this clone was seen a few times. This chain uses TRBV18 with TRBJ1-6, with D unresolved. In germline, CDR1 is KGHSH, CDR2 LQKENI. The CDR3 is 17 residues long. Trimming removed 2 bases from V and 1 base from J, with 12 bases in between. The CDR3 sequence is CASSPKARESYNSPLHF. The DNA of the CDR3 is TGTGCCAGCTCACCAAAAGCGAGGGAATCCTATAATTCACCCCTCCACTTT.

This clone was seen just once. The genes are TRBV7-7 and TRBJ2-3; D call uncertain. The germline V and J ends were trimmed by 5 bases and 8 bases, with 11 bases remaining between them. The germline V gene encodes CDR1 SSHAT and CDR2 FNYEAQ (reference sequence). This CDR3 region has 12 residues. This CDR3 reads CASSPNAGTQYF. CDR3 nucleotides: TGTGCCAGCAGCCCAAACGCCGGTACGCAGTATTTT.

The genes are TRBV6-1 and TRBJ2-3, with 8 bases aligning to TRBD1. CDR3 length: 14 residues. V dropped 4 bases and J dropped 7; count of bases not matched to a gene: 7. Germline values: CDR1 MNHNS, CDR2 SASEGT. The DNA for the CDR3 is TGTGCCAGCAGTGTGATGCAGGGGGCGAATACGCAGTATTTT. Translation gives CASSVMQGANTQYF.

The rearrangement joins TRBV9 to TRBJ2-7; 8 nucleotides line up with TRBD2. The CDR3 is 16 amino acids. Germline CDR1 reads SGDLS; CDR2 reads YYNGEE. V was clipped by 0 bases and J by 2 bases; unmatched bases: 7. CDR3: CASSVGDSGATYEQYF. The CDR3 DNA is TGTGCCAGCAGCGTAGGAGATAGCGGGGCAACCTACGAGCAGTACTTC.

The V call is TRBV7-3, the J call TRBJ2-3; D may correspond to TRBD1 or TRBD2 (6 bases each). The V gene's germline CDR1 is SGHTA and CDR2 FQGTGA. This CDR3 region has 17 residues. V was trimmed by 2 bases and J by 2 bases, leaving 17 bases between them. The CDR3 nucleotides are TGTGCCAGCAGCTTAGGTTTCGAAGGGGGGACCACAGATACGCAGTATTTT. Its protein is CASSLGFEGGTTDTQYF. Full variable domain (remainder filled in from reference TRBV7-3 and TRBJ2-3): GAGVSQTPSNKVTEKGKYVELRCDPISGHTALYWYRQSLGQGPEFLIYFQGTGAADDSGLPNDRFFAVRPEGSVSTLKIQRTERGDSAVYLCASSLGFEGGTTDTQYFGPGTRLTVL.